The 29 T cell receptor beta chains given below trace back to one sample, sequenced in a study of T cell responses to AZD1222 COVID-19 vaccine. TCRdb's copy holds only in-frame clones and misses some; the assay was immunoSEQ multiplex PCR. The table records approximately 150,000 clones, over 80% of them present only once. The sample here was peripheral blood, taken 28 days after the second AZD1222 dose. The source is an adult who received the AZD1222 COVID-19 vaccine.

Here the CDR3 DNA reads TGTGCCAGCAGCTTAGCCGGGGAGACCCAGTACTTC. Translating gives CASSLAGETQYF. The J gene is TRBJ2-5, the V gene TRBV7-2; D unresolved. CDR3 length: 12 residues. Germline CDR1 SGHTA, CDR2 FQGNSA. V was pared by 0 bases and J by 5 bases, with 4 bases between.

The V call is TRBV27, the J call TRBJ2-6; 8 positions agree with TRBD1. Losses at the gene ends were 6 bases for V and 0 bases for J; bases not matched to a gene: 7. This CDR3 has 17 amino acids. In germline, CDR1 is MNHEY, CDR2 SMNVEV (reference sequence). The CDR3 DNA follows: TGTGCCAGCAGAAGAACAGGGGGAGGCTCTGGGGCCAACGTCCTGACTTTC. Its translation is CASRRTGGGSGANVLTF.

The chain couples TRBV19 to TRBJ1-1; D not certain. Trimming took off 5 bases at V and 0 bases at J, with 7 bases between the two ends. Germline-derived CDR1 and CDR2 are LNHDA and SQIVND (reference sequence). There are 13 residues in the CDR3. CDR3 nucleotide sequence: TGTGCCAGTAGTCTCGCCTTGAACACTGAAGCTTTCTTT. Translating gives CASSLALNTEAFF. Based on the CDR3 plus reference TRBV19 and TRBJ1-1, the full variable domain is DGGITQSPKYLFRKEGQNVTLSCEQNLNHDAMYWYRQDPGQGLRLIYYSQIVNDFQKGDIAEGYSVSREKKESFPLTVTSAQKNPTAFYLCASSLALNTEAFFGQGTRLTVV.

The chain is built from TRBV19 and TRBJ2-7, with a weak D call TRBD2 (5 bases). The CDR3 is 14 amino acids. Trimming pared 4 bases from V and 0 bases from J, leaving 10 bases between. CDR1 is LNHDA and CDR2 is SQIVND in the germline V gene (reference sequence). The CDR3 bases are TGTGCCAGTAGTAGCGGGCTGACCTCCTACGAGCAGTACTTC. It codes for CASSSGLTSYEQYF. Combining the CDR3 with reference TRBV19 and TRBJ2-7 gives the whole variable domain DGGITQSPKYLFRKEGQNVTLSCEQNLNHDAMYWYRQDPGQGLRLIYYSQIVNDFQKGDIAEGYSVSREKKESFPLTVTSAQKNPTAFYLCASSSGLTSYEQYFGPGTRLTVT.

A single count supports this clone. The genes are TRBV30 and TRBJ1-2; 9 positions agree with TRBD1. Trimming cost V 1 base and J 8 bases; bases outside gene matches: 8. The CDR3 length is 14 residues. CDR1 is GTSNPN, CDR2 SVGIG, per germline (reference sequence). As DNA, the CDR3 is TGTGCCTGGAGTGGTCCGGGACAGGGTGGCGGCTACACCTTC. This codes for CAWSGPGQGGGYTF.

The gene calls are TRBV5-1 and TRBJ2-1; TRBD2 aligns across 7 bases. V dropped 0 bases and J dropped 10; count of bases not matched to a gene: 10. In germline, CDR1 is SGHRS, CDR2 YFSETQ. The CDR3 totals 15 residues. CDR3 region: CASSLDAGDVGEQFF. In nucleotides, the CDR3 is TGCGCCAGCAGCTTGGATGCGGGAGACGTAGGGGAGCAGTTCTTC.

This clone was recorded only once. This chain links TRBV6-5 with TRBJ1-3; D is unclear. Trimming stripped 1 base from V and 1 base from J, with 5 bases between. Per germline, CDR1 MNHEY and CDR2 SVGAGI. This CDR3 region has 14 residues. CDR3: CASSYFGSGNTIYF. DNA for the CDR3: TGTGCCAGCAGTTACTTCGGGTCTGGAAACACCATATATTTT.

CDR3 coding DNA: TGTGCCAGCAGTCCAGGGGTTTTCCTTGAAAAACTGTTTTTT. As protein: CASSPGVFLEKLFF. This chain connects TRBV2 to TRBJ1-4; D is possibly TRBD1 (6 bases). Germline V gene sequence: CDR1 SNHLY, CDR2 FYNNEI. Deletions cut 5 bases from V and 7 bases from J, with 14 bases between. The CDR3 runs 14 residues.

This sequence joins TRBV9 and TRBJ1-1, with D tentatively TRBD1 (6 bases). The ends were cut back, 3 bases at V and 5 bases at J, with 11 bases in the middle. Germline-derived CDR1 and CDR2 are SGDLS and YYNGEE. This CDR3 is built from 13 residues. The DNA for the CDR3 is TGTGCCAGCAGCGACTACAGGGAAACTGAAGCTTTCTTT. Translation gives CASSDYRETEAFF.

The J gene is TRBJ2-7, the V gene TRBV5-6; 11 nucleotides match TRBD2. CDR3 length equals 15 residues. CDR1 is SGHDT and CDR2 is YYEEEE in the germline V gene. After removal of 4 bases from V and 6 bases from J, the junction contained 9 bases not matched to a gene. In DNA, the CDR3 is TGTGCCAGCAGCGAACCACTAGCGGGAGTAGGCGAGCAGTACTTC. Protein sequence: CASSEPLAGVGEQYF.

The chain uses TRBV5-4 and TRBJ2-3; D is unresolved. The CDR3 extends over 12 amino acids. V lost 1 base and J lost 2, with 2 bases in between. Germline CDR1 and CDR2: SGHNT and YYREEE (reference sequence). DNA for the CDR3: TGTGCCAGCAGCTTGATCACAGATACGCAGTATTTT. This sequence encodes CASSLITDTQYF.

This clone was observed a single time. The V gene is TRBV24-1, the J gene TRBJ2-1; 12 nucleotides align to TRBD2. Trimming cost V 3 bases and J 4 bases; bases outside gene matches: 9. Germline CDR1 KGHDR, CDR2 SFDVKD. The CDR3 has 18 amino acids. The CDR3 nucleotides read TGTGCCACCAGTGATCTTGGGGGGCTAGCGGGAGGGTACAATGAGCAGTTCTTC. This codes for CATSDLGGLAGGYNEQFF.

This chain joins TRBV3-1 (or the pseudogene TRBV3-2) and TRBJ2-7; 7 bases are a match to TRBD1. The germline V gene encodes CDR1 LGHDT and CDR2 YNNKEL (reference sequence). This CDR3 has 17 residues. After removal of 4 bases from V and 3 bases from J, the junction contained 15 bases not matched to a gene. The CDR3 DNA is TGTGCCAGCAGCCCACGGGACAGAATTATAGGATTCTACGAGCAGTACTTC. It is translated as CASSPRDRIIGFYEQYF.

The CDR3 loop reads CASSSASSETQYF. DNA for the CDR3: TGCGCCAGCAGCTCCGCCTCTTCGGAGACCCAGTACTTC. The chain carries TRBV5-1 and TRBJ2-5; D remains ambiguous. Germline assignment: CDR1 SGHRS and CDR2 YFSETQ. This CDR3 is built from 13 residues. Trimming cost V 3 bases and J 5 bases, with 11 bases left between them.

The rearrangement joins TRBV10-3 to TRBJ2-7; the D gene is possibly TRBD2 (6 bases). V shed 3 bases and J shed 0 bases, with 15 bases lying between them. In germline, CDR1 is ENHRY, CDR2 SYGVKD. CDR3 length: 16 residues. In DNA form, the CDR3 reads TGTGCCATCAGTGAACCCCGGGGGACGCCCTCCTACGAGCAGTACTTC. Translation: CAISEPRGTPSYEQYF.

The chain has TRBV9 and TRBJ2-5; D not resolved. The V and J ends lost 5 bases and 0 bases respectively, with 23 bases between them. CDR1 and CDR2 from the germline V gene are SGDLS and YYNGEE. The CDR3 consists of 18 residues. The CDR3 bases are TGTGCCAGCAGGGGTTCAGTTCCGACGTTAATTCACCAAGAGACCCAGTACTTC. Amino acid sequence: CASRGSVPTLIHQETQYF.

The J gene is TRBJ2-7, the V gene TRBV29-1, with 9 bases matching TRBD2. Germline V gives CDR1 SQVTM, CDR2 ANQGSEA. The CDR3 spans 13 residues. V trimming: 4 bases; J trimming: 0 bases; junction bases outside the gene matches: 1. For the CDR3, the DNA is TGCAGCGTTGCGGGACTAGCCTCCTACGAGCAGTACTTC. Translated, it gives CSVAGLASYEQYF.

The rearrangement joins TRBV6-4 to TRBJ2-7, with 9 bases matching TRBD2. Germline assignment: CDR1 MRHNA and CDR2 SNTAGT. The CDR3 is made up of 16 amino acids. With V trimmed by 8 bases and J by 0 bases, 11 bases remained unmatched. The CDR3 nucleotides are TGTGCCAGCGAACGTAGCGGGGGCTTTAGCTCCTACGAGCAGTACTTC. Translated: CASERSGGFSSYEQYF.

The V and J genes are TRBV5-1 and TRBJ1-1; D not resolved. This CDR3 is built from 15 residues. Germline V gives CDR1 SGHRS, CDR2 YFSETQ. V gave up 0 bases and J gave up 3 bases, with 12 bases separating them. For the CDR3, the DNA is TGCGCCAGCAGCTTGGAGGGCGCTCGGCACACTGAAGCTTTCTTT. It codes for CASSLEGARHTEAFF. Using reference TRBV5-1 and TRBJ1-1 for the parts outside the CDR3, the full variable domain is KAGVTQTPRYLIKTRGQQVTLSCSPISGHRSVSWYQQTPGQGLQFLFEYFSETQRNKGNFPGRFSGRQFSNSRSEMNVSTLELGDSALYLCASSLEGARHTEAFFGQGTRLTVV.

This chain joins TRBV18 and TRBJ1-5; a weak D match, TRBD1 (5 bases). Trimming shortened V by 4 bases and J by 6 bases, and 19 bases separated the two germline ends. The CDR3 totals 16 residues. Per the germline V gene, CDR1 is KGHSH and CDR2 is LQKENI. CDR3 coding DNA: TGTGCCAGCTCACTGAACCCCGTGGGGCGAGCTCAGCCCCAGCATTTT. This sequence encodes CASSLNPVGRAQPQHF.

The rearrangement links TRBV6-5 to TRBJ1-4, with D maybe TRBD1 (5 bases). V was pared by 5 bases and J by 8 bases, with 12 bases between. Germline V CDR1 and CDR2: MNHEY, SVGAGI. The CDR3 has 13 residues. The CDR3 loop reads CASSPGGGEKLFF. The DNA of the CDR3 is TGTGCCAGCAGTCCCGGGGGAGGCGAAAAACTGTTTTTT.

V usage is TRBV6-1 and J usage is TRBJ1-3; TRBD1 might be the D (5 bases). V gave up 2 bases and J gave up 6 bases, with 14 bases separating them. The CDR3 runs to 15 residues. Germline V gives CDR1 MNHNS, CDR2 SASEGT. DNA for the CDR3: TGTGCCAGCAGTGAACCGCGGCAGGGAAAAAACACCATATATTTT. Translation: CASSEPRQGKNTIYF.

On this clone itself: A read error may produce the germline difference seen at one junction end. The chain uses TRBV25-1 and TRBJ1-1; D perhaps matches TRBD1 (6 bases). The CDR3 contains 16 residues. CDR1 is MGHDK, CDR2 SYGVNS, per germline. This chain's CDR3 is CASIERGREQNTEAFF. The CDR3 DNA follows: TGTGCCAGCATTGAACGGGGGCGCGAACAGAACACTGAAGCTTTCTTT.

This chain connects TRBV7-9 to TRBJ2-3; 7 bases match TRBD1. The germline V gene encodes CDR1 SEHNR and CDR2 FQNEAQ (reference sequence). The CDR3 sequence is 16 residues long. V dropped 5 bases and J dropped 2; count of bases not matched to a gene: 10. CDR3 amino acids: CASSGTGTVNTDTQYF. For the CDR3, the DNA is TGTGCCAGCAGCGGGACCGGGACAGTGAACACAGATACGCAGTATTTT.

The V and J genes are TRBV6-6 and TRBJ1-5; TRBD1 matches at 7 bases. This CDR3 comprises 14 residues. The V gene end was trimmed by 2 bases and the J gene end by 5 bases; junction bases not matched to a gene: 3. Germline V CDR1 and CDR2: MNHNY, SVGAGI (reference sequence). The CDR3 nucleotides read TGTGCCAGCAGTTACGACAGGGATGATCAGCCCCAGCATTTT. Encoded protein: CASSYDRDDQPQHF.

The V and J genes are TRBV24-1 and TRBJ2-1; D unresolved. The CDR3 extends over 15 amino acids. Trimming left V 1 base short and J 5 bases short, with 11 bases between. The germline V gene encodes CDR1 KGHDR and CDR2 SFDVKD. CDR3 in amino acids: CATSDFFTAHNEQFF. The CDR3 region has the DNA TGTGCCACCAGTGATTTTTTCACAGCGCACAATGAGCAGTTCTTC.

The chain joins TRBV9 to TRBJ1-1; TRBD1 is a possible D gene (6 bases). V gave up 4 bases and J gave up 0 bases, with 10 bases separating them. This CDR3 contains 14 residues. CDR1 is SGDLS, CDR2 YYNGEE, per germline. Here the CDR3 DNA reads TGTGCCAGCAGCCCAGGGGACGTGAACACTGAAGCTTTCTTT. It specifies CASSPGDVNTEAFF. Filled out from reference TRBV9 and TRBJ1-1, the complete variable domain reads DSGVTQTPKHLITATGQRVTLRCSPRSGDLSVYWYQQSLDQGLQFLIQYYNGEERAKGNILERFSAQQFPDLHSELNLSSLELGDSALYFCASSPGDVNTEAFFGQGTRLTVV.

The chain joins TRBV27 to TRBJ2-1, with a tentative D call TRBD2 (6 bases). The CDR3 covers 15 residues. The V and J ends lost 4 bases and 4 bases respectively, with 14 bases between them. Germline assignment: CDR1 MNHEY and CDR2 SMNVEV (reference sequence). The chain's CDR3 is CASSWDWKGYNEQFF. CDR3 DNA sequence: TGTGCCAGCAGTTGGGACTGGAAGGGGTACAATGAGCAGTTCTTC.

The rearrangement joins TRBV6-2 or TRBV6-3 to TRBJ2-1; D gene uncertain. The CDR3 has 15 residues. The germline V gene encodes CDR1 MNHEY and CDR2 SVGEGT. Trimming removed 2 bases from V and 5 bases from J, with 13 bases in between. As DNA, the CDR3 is TGTGCCAGCAGTTACCCTAGGTTTAGAGACAATGAGCAGTTCTTC. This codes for CASSYPRFRDNEQFF.